These 21 T cell receptor beta chains share one sample of origin, sequenced in a study of naive CD8 T cells in extremely preterm neonates. Clones were sequenced by immunoSEQ multiplex PCR, and TCRdb holds only the in-frame ones, with some missing. Altogether about 7,300 clones are present, 80% to 95% being singletons, with the ten largest covering around 0.48%. Without labor or membrane rupture, elective cesareans at roughly 35-42 weeks supplied term cord blood. The sequenced sample consisted of naive CD8+ T cells from cord blood. These receptors all come from a newborn in good health.

The V and J genes are TRBV13 and TRBJ2-1; TRBD2 matches at 12 bases. The CDR3 spans 14 residues. Trimming at V came to 5 bases and at J to 4 bases, leaving 0 bases not matched to a gene. Germline lookup yields CDR1 PRHDT and CDR2 FYEKMQ (reference sequence). This CDR3 is CASSLAGGYNEQFF. CDR3 DNA sequence: TGTGCCAGCAGCCTAGCGGGAGGGTACAATGAGCAGTTCTTC.

The chain joins TRBV27 to TRBJ2-3, with D possibly matching TRBD1 (6 bases). Trimming left V 3 bases short and J 1 base short, with 11 bases between. Germline V lookup: CDR1 MNHEY, CDR2 SMNVEV (reference sequence). This CDR3 has 15 residues. This CDR3 is CASSFSTGRTDTQYF. The CDR3 nucleotides are TGTGCCAGCAGTTTTAGTACAGGGCGCACAGATACGCAGTATTTT.

The chain has TRBV21-1 and TRBJ2-7; no DNA check was done on the table's D call, TRBD1. TRBV21-1 is a documented pseudogene. The CDR3 is 14 amino acids. CDR3 coding DNA: TGTGCCAGCAGCAAGTCGGACAGGTCACACGAGCAGTACTTC. It codes for CASSKSDRSHEQYF.

The chain links TRBV5-6 to TRBJ1-1; D is ambiguous. V dropped 4 bases and J dropped 0 bases, with 10 bases sitting between them. The germline CDR1 and CDR2 sequences are SGHDT and YYEEEE. CDR3 size: 14 residues. Written as DNA, the CDR3 is TGTGCCAGCAGCCCCCCGGGAGTGAACACTGAAGCTTTCTTT. Its translation: CASSPPGVNTEAFF. The full variable domain, with the rest looked up from reference TRBV5-6 and TRBJ1-1, is DAGVTQSPTHLIKTRGQQVTLRCSPKSGHDTVSWYQQALGQGPQFIFQYYEEEERQRGNFPDRFSGHQFPNYSSELNVNALLLGDSALYLCASSPPGVNTEAFFGQGTRLTVV.

The chain couples TRBV5-1 to TRBJ1-3; a possible D gene is TRBD1 (6 bases). Germline V gives CDR1 SGHRS, CDR2 YFSETQ. CDR3 length: 16 residues. V was shortened by 1 base and J by 0 bases, with 11 bases between the two germline ends. The CDR3 nucleotides read TGCGCCAGCAGCTTGACAGGGTCTAACTCTGGAAACACCATATATTTT. Translating gives CASSLTGSNSGNTIYF.

This chain joins TRBV7-9 and TRBJ2-5; the D gene is possibly TRBD2 (5 bases). The J call could be wrong; TRBJ2-7 is a better fit for the DNA end. CDR3 length: 13 amino acids. The germline V gene encodes CDR1 SEHNR and CDR2 FQNEAQ (reference sequence). The CDR3 bases are TGTGCCAGCAGCTTATCTGGAGGTCCCGAGCAGTACTTC. It codes for CASSLSGGPEQYF.

V and J are TRBV30 and TRBJ1-1; 7 bases match TRBD1. J lost 0 bases, V lost 1 base, and 2 bases had no gene match. This CDR3 region has 14 residues. Germline V gene sequence: CDR1 GTSNPN, CDR2 SVGIG (reference sequence). CDR3 loop: CAWSGQGLNTEAFF. CDR3 in DNA: TGTGCCTGGAGTGGACAGGGCTTGAACACTGAAGCTTTCTTT.

The rearrangement joins TRBV5-6 to TRBJ2-1; 15 bases align to TRBD2. The J segment lost 15 bases and the V segment lost 2 bases, leaving 6 bases of the junction unmatched. Per the germline V gene, CDR1 is SGHDT and CDR2 is YYEEEE. The CDR3 is 14 residues long. The CDR3 DNA reads as TGTGCCAGCAGCTTTGGGACTAGCGGGGGGCTCTTGTTCTTC. Translated, it gives CASSFGTSGGLLFF.

V gene TRBV19 combines with J gene TRBJ1-1; tentative D call: TRBD1 (6 bases). The CDR3 runs 13 residues. Germline CDR1 reads LNHDA; CDR2 reads SQIVND (reference sequence). The V end was cut by 6 bases, the J end by 7 bases, with 15 bases between. The CDR3 loop is CASRIQGGVEAFF. DNA for the CDR3: TGTGCCAGTAGGATACAGGGAGGGGTTGAAGCTTTCTTT.

V gene TRBV5-4 combines with J gene TRBJ2-1; 12 bases line up with TRBD2. This CDR3 spans 17 amino acids. The J segment lost 3 bases and the V segment lost 0 bases, leaving 4 bases of the junction unmatched. Germline V gene data show CDR1 as SGHNT and CDR2 as YYREEE (reference sequence). The CDR3 sequence: CASSLGLAGANYNEQFF. The CDR3 DNA reads as TGTGCCAGCAGCTTGGGACTAGCGGGGGCCAACTACAATGAGCAGTTCTTC.

The V call is TRBV30, the J call TRBJ2-7; TRBD2 aligns across 8 bases. V was clipped by 0 bases and J by 0 bases; unmatched bases: 4. This CDR3 spans 15 amino acids. Germline lookup yields CDR1 GTSNPN and CDR2 SVGIG (reference sequence). The CDR3: CAWSVLAVSSYEQYF. DNA of the CDR3: TGTGCCTGGAGTGTACTAGCGGTCAGCTCCTACGAGCAGTACTTC.

J is TRBJ2-1 and V is TRBV18; TRBD1 aligns across 7 bases. The CDR3 has 13 amino acids. Germline values: CDR1 KGHSH, CDR2 LQKENI. With V trimmed by 2 bases and J by 6 bases, 1 base remained unmatched. This CDR3 is CASSPTGVNEQFF. CDR3 sequence (DNA): TGTGCCAGCTCACCAACAGGGGTCAATGAGCAGTTCTTC.

This sequence joins TRBV7-9 and TRBJ2-2; no definite D call. Germline CDR1 SEHNR, CDR2 FQNEAQ (reference sequence). The V end lost 1 base, the J end lost 7 bases, and 10 bases lay between the germline ends. The CDR3 length is 14 residues. The CDR3 nucleotides are TGTGCCAGCAGCTTAGGAGTTAGTGTCGGGGAGCTGTTTTTT. It is translated as CASSLGVSVGELFF.

The chain has TRBV9 and TRBJ1-2; D is undetermined. CDR1 and CDR2 (germline): SGDLS, YYNGEE. There are 13 residues in the CDR3. Trimming cost V 0 bases and J 8 bases, with 11 bases left between them. The CDR3 loop reads CASSVAGLSGYTF. The CDR3 DNA sequence: TGTGCCAGCAGCGTAGCAGGCCTGAGCGGCTACACCTTC.

The CDR3 DNA reads TGCAGCGTTGGTGGGGGCGCGGGTGGCTACACCTTC. Translation: CSVGGGAGGYTF. The chain combines TRBV29-1 with TRBJ1-2, with D perhaps matching TRBD1 (6 bases). V lost 4 bases, J lost 7 bases, and 13 bases lay in between. The CDR3 sequence is 12 residues long. Germline CDR1 is SQVTM and CDR2 is ANQGSEA. The full variable domain, with the rest looked up from reference TRBV29-1 and TRBJ1-2, is SAVISQKPSRDICQRGTSLTIQCQVDSQVTMMFWYRQQPGQSLTLIATANQGSEATYESGFVIDKFPISRPNLTFSTLTVSNMSPEDSSIYLCSVGGGAGGYTFGSGTRLTVV.

This sequence joins TRBV7-2 and TRBJ2-7; D remains unclear. This CDR3 has 14 amino acids. Trimming removed 7 bases from V and 5 bases from J, with 18 bases in between. Germline V gives CDR1 SGHTA, CDR2 FQGNSA. The CDR3 is CASTVEARYHEQYF. CDR3 nucleotides: TGTGCCAGCACCGTAGAGGCTAGATACCACGAGCAGTACTTC.

The chain combines TRBV6-5 with TRBJ2-4; 8 bases are shared with TRBD1. The V segment lost 2 bases and the J segment 8 bases; nucleotides outside the gene matches: 11. Germline CDR1 MNHEY, CDR2 SVGAGI. The CDR3 is 16 residues long. The CDR3 region is CASSYPSGQGLDIQYF. As DNA, the CDR3 is TGTGCCAGCAGTTACCCTTCAGGACAGGGTTTGGACATTCAGTACTTC.

The rearrangement uses TRBV27 and TRBJ2-4; perhaps TRBD1 as D (5 bases). The CDR3 covers 14 residues. Germline CDR1 is MNHEY and CDR2 is SMNVEV (reference sequence). V lost 3 bases, J lost 0 bases, and 6 bases lay in between. CDR3 region: CASSFRGAKNIQYF. CDR3 DNA: TGTGCCAGCAGTTTTAGGGGAGCCAAAAACATTCAGTACTTC.

The chain joins TRBV10-2 to TRBJ2-5, with 10 bases aligning to TRBD2. The germline V gene has CDR1 WSHSY and CDR2 SAAADI. The CDR3 consists of 18 residues. V shed 0 bases, J shed 5 bases, and the junction held 12 bases outside the gene matches. The CDR3 is CASSESIGLAGGGETQYF. The CDR3 DNA is TGCGCCAGCAGTGAGTCGATTGGATTAGCGGGAGGTGGTGAGACCCAGTACTTC.

The chain couples TRBV21-1 to TRBJ2-5; the table's D gene call, TRBD1, was not cross checked with the DNA. TRBV21-1 is labeled a pseudogene. The CDR3 totals 17 residues. The CDR3 nucleotides are TGTGCCAGCAGCAAATTAAGGCAGGGAAGGCGGCAAGAGACCCAGTACTTC. Residues: CASSKLRQGRRQETQYF.

This clone was counted once. At one end the junction does not follow the germline gene, possibly because of a read error. This chain connects TRBV4-1 to TRBJ1-1; TRBD1 might be the D (6 bases). The CDR3 contains 16 residues. From germline, CDR1 is MGHRA and CDR2 YSYEKL. The CDR3 region has the DNA TGCGTCAGCAGCCAAGCAGTACAGGGTATAAACACTGAAGCTTTCTTT. Translation: CVSSQAVQGINTEAFF.